This T cell receptor beta chain was sequenced during a study of shared clonotypes between healthy human individuals (dated by TCRdb to 2018 to 2020). About the full investigation: A few men and a couple of women, aged 18 to 49 years, made up the cohort. For each donor, CD4 naive and CD4 memory were each run on three plates, CD8 naive on two plates, and CD8 memory on one plate. The study deeply sequenced blood TCR repertoires of five healthy adults to estimate repertoire size and the extent of clonotype sharing between individuals. To increase sequencing depth and limit assay-specific biases, TCR repertoire library preparation and sequencing were carried out by different laboratories using diverse techniques. Each donor's leukapheresis produced roughly between roughly 0.85 and 9.5 billion PBMCs. Points the paper makes about the study in general: Sharing across four donors was observed for 4.5% to 6.5% of naive CD4, over 3% of naive CD8, over 2% of memory CD4, and approximately 0.41% of memory CD8 clonotypes. The small number of donors limited the genetic and exposure-history diversity represented. Only blood was sampled, and tissue TCR repertoires likely differ from those in blood. Larger estimated clonotype richness was generally found for naive subsets than for memory subsets. Incomplete sequencing was indicated by rarefaction of sorted-subset datasets, despite the large sequencing depth. Compared with non-shared clonotypes, the clonotypes found in all four sorted-subset donors had higher generation probabilities. Based on pairwise subsampling, the degree of clonotype sharing among donors was expected to be affected by sequencing depth.

Using the deep immunoSEQ assay, multiplex PCR amplified TCR CDR3 regions from genomic DNA. Extracted genomic DNA from each cell subset was spread evenly across all wells of several immunoSEQ 96-well plates, with each plate serving as a replicate. For sorted subsets, 150 to 200 ng genomic DNA, equal to tens of thousands of T cell genomes, was loaded into each replicate PCR. Purified libraries were measured with a Qubit 3.0 fluorometer, size-checked on a Bioanalyzer 2100, and measured again with the KAPA Library Quantification kit. A separate single-read 150-cycle Illumina NextSeq 550 flow cell was used to sequence each immunoSEQ 96-well plate. As for the authors' bioinformatics: The immunoSEQ output contained only junctional sequences without quality scores, so filtering could not match that applied to full-length reads. To assign V/J genes and CDR3, sequences were annotated using PyIR, a Python wrapper for IgBLAST v1.9, with IMGT germline references. Any read was removed if the V/J assignment was weak (E-value above 1e-6), the CDR3 was missing, or the read contained stop codons, out-of-frame junctions, or ambiguous translated residues. A V3J clonotype was defined by an identical inferred V gene, J gene, and CDR3 amino acid sequence. The percentage overlap between two repertoires was calculated by dividing the number of shared unique clonotypes by the size of the smaller repertoire. Richness of each repertoire was evaluated using RTK rarefaction, the Chao1 estimator, and Recon v2.1 estimates of unobserved clonotypes. Generation probabilities for all TCRbeta clonotypes obtained by the gDNA method from a handful of donors were computed using OLGA. TCRdb limited this immuneACCESS table to in-frame rearrangements with V and J called. A share of clones is missing; checked studies link under half to unresolved V genes, and the rest is unexplained. The DNA was the basis for D and trimming; V, J and clone size are from that table. For this sample there are millions of clones; approximately 95% appear just once. In total, the top ten clones hold 0.1% to 0.15% of the sample.

Comments on this clone: Its binding antigen is unknown. No clone much larger than this one lies a single base away; base qualities are absent.

Healthy HIV-negative adults with no recently reported acute infections or vaccinations were included as donors. All donors were Caucasian adults living in Nashville, Tennessee, USA. Magnetic negative selection was used to enrich CD4+ T cells, after which naive cells were positively selected on CD45RA and the negative fraction became the memory subset. Blood was obtained by leukapheresis, after which PBMCs were separated by Ficoll-Histopaque density gradient centrifugation and cryopreserved in liquid nitrogen vapor phase. Purity and quantity of every magnetically sorted T cell population were checked by analytical flow cytometry. Genomic DNA was isolated from each sorted fraction and quantified by UV absorbance on a Nanodrop 2000c. The receptor was derived from a man between 18 and 35 years old in good health. Sequences were obtained from naive CD4+ T cells sorted from blood. Taken with the paper, the label for cell subset or site translates to: CD45RA+ positively selected.

The nucleotides are TGTGCCAGCAGTCGAACAGGGGGCCTTAATGAAAAACTGTTTTTT. Its product reads: CASSRTGGLNEKLFF. The V gene is TRBV6-5 and the J gene is TRBJ1-4; 9 bases in between match TRBD1. The CDR3 contains 15 residues, cysteine and phenylalanine counted. The kept DNA is CDR3 alone, 45 bases in frame from the first base. Trimming accounts for 5 bases at V and 4 bases at J, while the number of junction bases matched to no gene is 5. CDR1 MNHEY and CDR2 SVGAGI are derived from the germline V gene.